This section outlines one T cell receptor beta chain sequence together with its context. In the original analysis: Reference gene primer amplification in the assay estimated nucleated cell counts. Sequencing used immunoSEQ multiplex PCR; TCRdb keeps in-frame clones, though not all of them. The D gene and trimming were derived from the DNA, and the V and J assignments and clone size from that table. The table includes 88,000 or so clones, about four fifths detected once. The germline CDR1 and CDR2 sequences are KGHSH and LQKENI. This CDR3 has 13 amino acids. Deletions cut 3 bases from V and 5 bases from J, with 10 bases between. The data belong to a study of blood T cell repertoires in COVID-19. As for the study in general: The samples span acute and convalescent COVID-19 from the United States, Italy and Spain. Sources were T cells, B-cell-depleted T cells, or PBMCs; the material itself was cDNA or gDNA.

The specimen sequenced was peripheral blood. V gene TRBV18 combines with J gene TRBJ2-5, with D possibly TRBD1 on 6 matching bases. This TCR came from a human donor in a cohort sampled during active COVID-19. The CDR3 DNA reads as TGTGCCAGCTCACCCCAAAGGGGGGAGACCCAGTACTTC. Its translation is CASSPQRGETQYF.